A single sample is the source of the 26 T cell receptor beta chains below, sequenced in a study of blood T cells in healthy people across ages. A second PCR of 7 to 11 cycles used a sample-barcoded 5' primer and a J-beta primer mix. One entry per CDR3 protein, called by TCRdb with MiXCR from the 5' RACE reads. Among some 940,000 distinct CDR3 sequences, 29% were seen once, and the ten largest hold roughly 10%. The sample also formed part of further work on T cells of mothers and their children.

The sequenced material came from blood. These receptors were taken from a woman aged 40 to 50 in good health.

This clonotype was detected only a few times. V and J are TRBV20-1 and TRBJ2-1; 14 nucleotides align to TRBD2. V was pared by 6 bases and J by 5 bases, with 6 bases of the junction left unmatched. The CDR3 spans 15 residues. The germline CDR1 and CDR2 sequences are DFQATT and SNEGSKA (reference sequence). The CDR3 DNA follows: TGCAGTGCCACCGGGACTAGCGGGGGAAACAATGAGCAGTTCTTC. Amino acid sequence: CSATGTSGGNNEQFF.

The chain combines TRBV29-1 with TRBJ2-5, with a weak D call TRBD1 (6 bases). The end of the DNA is better explained by TRBJ2-7, so the J call may be wrong. The CDR3 loop spans 13 amino acids. Germline lookup yields CDR1 SQVTM and CDR2 ANQGSEA. The CDR3 here is CSVESGVPYEQYF. The CDR3 DNA sequence: TGCAGCGTTGAGTCAGGGGTACCCTACGAGCAGTACTTC.

This clonotype was recorded a few times. This rearrangement joins TRBV9 to TRBJ1-1; 7 bases fit TRBD1. From germline, CDR1 is SGDLS and CDR2 YYNGEE. The CDR3 extends over 13 amino acids. The V segment lost 3 bases and the J segment 8 bases; nucleotides outside the gene matches: 7. In DNA form, the CDR3 reads TGTGCCAGCAGCGCCGCCCTGGACAGGGAAGCTTTCTTT. The encoded protein is CASSAALDREAFF.

This sequence joins TRBV7-3 and TRBJ1-4; D might be TRBD1 (5 bases). This CDR3 is 15 amino acids long. CDR1 is SGHTA, CDR2 FQGTGA, per germline. V was trimmed by 2 bases and J by 8 bases, leaving 15 bases between them. The CDR3 DNA is TGTGCCAGCAGCTTAGGGGGGGGTAGTGGCGAAAAACTGTTTTTT. This sequence encodes CASSLGGGSGEKLFF.

This sequence joins TRBV7-9 and TRBJ1-6; D may be TRBD1 (5 bases). Germline V gene lookup returns CDR1 SEHNR and CDR2 FQNEAQ (reference sequence). Trimming removed 0 bases from V and 6 bases from J, with 9 bases in between. The CDR3 runs to 15 residues. CDR3 in amino acids: CASSLAAGPNSPLHF. The CDR3 DNA is TGTGCCAGCAGCTTAGCCGCGGGGCCTAATTCACCCCTCCACTTT.

With regard to this clonotype: This clone may be a read error of a much larger clone one base away. V usage is TRBV28 and J usage is TRBJ2-1; unclear D gene. Trimming took 5 bases from V and 10 from J, leaving 12 bases between them. Germline loops: CDR1 MDHEN, CDR2 SYDVKM. CDR3 length: 12 residues. The CDR3 is CASSTNSYEQFF. The DNA for the CDR3 is TGTGCCAGCAGTACCAACTCCTACGAGCAGTTCTTC.

This clonotype was recorded at least ten times. V is TRBV7-2 and J is TRBJ2-6; the D gene could be TRBD1 or TRBD2 (5 bases each). The CDR3 consists of 16 residues. Trimming removed 3 bases at V and 1 base at J, with 10 bases between. Germline CDR1 SGHTA, CDR2 FQGNSA. CDR3 region: CASSLGPLSGANVLTF. The CDR3 DNA reads TGTGCCAGCAGCTTGGGACCGCTTTCTGGGGCCAACGTCCTGACTTTC.

V is TRBV10-3 and J is TRBJ2-7, with a weak D call TRBD1 (6 bases). The CDR3 totals 16 residues. Trimming shortened V by 0 bases and J by 7 bases, and 19 bases separated the two germline ends. Germline V gene lookup returns CDR1 ENHRY and CDR2 SYGVKD. In DNA form, the CDR3 reads TGTGCCATCAGTGAGTCAGGGGACACAAAGTACAATGAGCAGTACTTC. This sequence encodes CAISESGDTKYNEQYF.

This chain connects TRBV19 to TRBJ2-7; possibly TRBD1 for D (7 bases). CDR1 LNHDA and CDR2 SQIVND come from the germline V gene (reference sequence). V was pared by 3 bases and J by 4 bases, with 16 bases between. This CDR3 spans 15 amino acids. CDR3 coding DNA: TGTGCCAGTAGTATCTCCCCCAGGGGGAGGTACGAGCAGTACTTC. Protein sequence: CASSISPRGRYEQYF. The whole variable domain, remainder taken from reference TRBV19 and TRBJ2-7, is DGGITQSPKYLFRKEGQNVTLSCEQNLNHDAMYWYRQDPGQGLRLIYYSQIVNDFQKGDIAEGYSVSREKKESFPLTVTSAQKNPTAFYLCASSISPRGRYEQYFGPGTRLTVT.

This clonotype was counted between two and nine times. This chain joins TRBV19 and TRBJ2-7; D gene uncertain. The ends were cut back, 3 bases at V and 0 bases at J, with 9 bases in the middle. There are 14 residues in the CDR3. Germline values: CDR1 LNHDA, CDR2 SQIVND (reference sequence). CDR3 DNA sequence: TGTGCCAGTAGTATGACACAGACCTCCTACGAGCAGTACTTC. As protein: CASSMTQTSYEQYF.

This clonotype was counted only a few times. V gene TRBV27 combines with J gene TRBJ2-1; TRBD2 aligns across 14 bases. CDR1 is MNHEY, CDR2 SMNVEV, per germline (reference sequence). The V gene end was trimmed by 2 bases and the J gene end by 14 bases; junction bases not matched to a gene: 2. CDR3 length: 13 residues. DNA of the CDR3: TGTGCCAGCAGTTTAGGGACTAGCGGGGGTGAGTTCTTC. This encodes CASSLGTSGGEFF.

This clonotype was counted only a few times. Germline and junction disagree at one end, which may indicate a read error. The chain employs TRBV2 and TRBJ1-2; 12 bases align to TRBD1. Germline V gives CDR1 SNHLY, CDR2 FYNNEI. CDR3 length: 14 amino acids. This CDR3 is CAGSRDRGPNGYTF. The CDR3 DNA sequence: TGTGCCGGCAGCCGGGACAGGGGGCCGAATGGCTACACCTTC.

About this clonotype itself: A much larger clone lies one base from this, so it may be a read error. The CDR3: CASSWDGGNQPQHF. The CDR3 bases are TGCGCCAGCAGCTGGGATGGGGGCAATCAGCCCCAGCATTTT. The chain has TRBV5-1 and TRBJ1-5, with D hard to call. Per the germline V gene, CDR1 is SGHRS and CDR2 is YFSETQ. Trimming stripped 3 bases from V and 2 bases from J, with 9 bases between. The CDR3 covers 14 residues.

This clonotype turned up a few times. The rearrangement links TRBV7-9 to TRBJ2-1; D remains unclear. CDR1 and CDR2 (germline): SEHNR, FQNEAQ (reference sequence). The CDR3 runs 14 residues. V was cut by 2 bases and J by 2 bases, with 7 bases left in between. The DNA of the CDR3 is TGTGCCAGCAGCTTATCAAGCGCCTACAATGAGCAGTTCTTC. Translated: CASSLSSAYNEQFF.

This chain connects TRBV7-3 to TRBJ1-1; D is undetermined. Germline CDR1 is SGHTA and CDR2 is FQGTGA. Trimming removed 0 bases from V and 6 bases from J, with 14 bases in between. The CDR3 consists of 15 residues. CDR3 nucleotide sequence: TGTGCCAGCAGCTTAACGGCGGGCGCTTCGGCTGAAGCTTTCTTT. This sequence encodes CASSLTAGASAEAFF. The full variable domain, its missing parts supplied by reference TRBV7-3 and TRBJ1-1, is GAGVSQTPSNKVTEKGKYVELRCDPISGHTALYWYRQSLGQGPEFLIYFQGTGAADDSGLPNDRFFAVRPEGSVSTLKIQRTERGDSAVYLCASSLTAGASAEAFFGQGTRLTVV.

This clonotype turned up a few times. This chain uses TRBV3-1 with TRBJ2-7; TRBD2 might be the D (6 bases). The CDR3 covers 14 residues. The germline V and J ends were trimmed by 5 bases and 4 bases, with 15 bases remaining between them. Germline-derived CDR1 and CDR2 are LGHDT and YNNKEL (reference sequence). The CDR3 bases are TGTGCCAGCAGCAACAGTCTCGGGGGTTACGAGCAGTACTTC. Its translation is CASSNSLGGYEQYF.

Concerning this clonotype itself: This may be a read error: a much more frequent sequence differs by one nucleotide. V is TRBV20-1 and J is TRBJ2-5, with TRBD2 matching over 7 bases. CDR1 and CDR2 (germline): DFQATT, SNEGSKA (reference sequence). The CDR3 length is 15 residues. The junction had 10 bases not matched to a gene; V was cut back by 5 bases and J by 1 base. Written as DNA, the CDR3 is TGCAGTGCTGTTCGGCGAGCGGGGTCCCAAGAGACCCAGTACTTC. As protein: CSAVRRAGSQETQYF.

This clonotype was observed a few times. The chain has TRBV27 and TRBJ2-4; D is uncertain. The closer fit of TRBJ2-7 to the DNA end suggests the J call may be wrong. Per the germline V gene, CDR1 is MNHEY and CDR2 is SMNVEV (reference sequence). The CDR3 has 11 amino acids. The CDR3 coding sequence is TGTGCCAGCAGTTACTATGGCGAGCAGTACTTC. Its translation: CASSYYGEQYF.

In this sample, this clonotype turned up many times. V gene TRBV5-6 combines with J gene TRBJ2-1, with 9 bases fitting TRBD1. Trimming cost V 3 bases and J 0 bases; bases outside gene matches: 4. Per germline, CDR1 SGHDT and CDR2 YYEEEE. CDR3 size: 16 residues. CDR3 in amino acids: CASSYRGLSSYNEQFF. CDR3 sequence (DNA): TGTGCCAGCAGCTACAGGGGGCTTAGCTCCTACAATGAGCAGTTCTTC.

This clonotype was counted a single time. The CDR3 DNA sequence: TGTGCCAGCAGTGATGTTGGGACAGGCGAAAAACTGTTTTTT. This sequence encodes CASSDVGTGEKLFF. The chain has TRBV25-1 and TRBJ1-4, with 8 bases aligning to TRBD1. V trimming: 3 bases; J trimming: 8 bases; junction bases outside the gene matches: 5. The CDR3 spans 14 residues. The V gene's germline CDR1 is MGHDK and CDR2 SYGVNS.

In this sample, this clonotype turned up a few times. The rearrangement uses TRBV27 and TRBJ1-5; D remains ambiguous. The germline V and J ends were trimmed by 6 bases and 7 bases, with 16 bases remaining between them. The CDR3 has 14 amino acids. The germline V gene encodes CDR1 MNHEY and CDR2 SMNVEV (reference sequence). CDR3 bases: TGTGCCAGCAGCCCCGGAGGGCCCGGGCAGCCCCAGCATTTT. Translation: CASSPGGPGQPQHF.

This chain connects TRBV28 to TRBJ1-5; D is unresolved. The V gene lost 7 bases and the J gene lost 8 bases, with 12 bases spanning the gap. CDR3 size: 12 residues. Germline CDR1 MDHEN, CDR2 SYDVKM. The CDR3 bases are TGTGCCAGCAACCTTCTGGGGAAGCCCCAGCATTTT. As protein: CASNLLGKPQHF.

J is TRBJ2-1 and V is TRBV18; D is perhaps TRBD2 (5 bases). The ends were cut back, 2 bases at V and 10 bases at J, with 15 bases in the middle. This CDR3 comprises 14 residues. Germline V CDR1 and CDR2: KGHSH, LQKENI. In DNA, the CDR3 is TGTGCCAGCTCACCAGGGAGCGTGCATAGGGAGCAGTTCTTC. Amino acids: CASSPGSVHREQFF.

The V and J genes are TRBV6-1 and TRBJ2-1, with D unresolved. The germline CDR1 and CDR2 sequences are MNHNS and SASEGT. This CDR3 is built from 15 residues. V dropped 1 base and J dropped 0 bases, with 7 bases sitting between them. This CDR3 reads CASSEEVSSYNEQFF. The CDR3 DNA reads as TGTGCCAGCAGTGAAGAGGTCAGCTCCTACAATGAGCAGTTCTTC.

This clonotype was picked up many times. The rearrangement uses TRBV27 and TRBJ2-7; D possibly uses TRBD1 or TRBD2 (5 bases each). CDR1 MNHEY and CDR2 SMNVEV come from the germline V gene (reference sequence). This CDR3 spans 14 amino acids. Deletions cut 4 bases from V and 3 bases from J, with 13 bases between. CDR3 DNA sequence: TGTGCCAGCAGTTCGGGACGGGAAAGCTACGAGCAGTACTTC. It translates to CASSSGRESYEQYF.

This clonotype occurred a few times. The DNA for the CDR3 is TGTGCCAGCAGTTTAAGGGCCTTATGGGGCTACACCTTC. Protein product: CASSLRALWGYTF. The rearrangement links TRBV12-3 or TRBV12-4 to TRBJ1-2; D not certain. The CDR3 contains 13 residues. The V end was cut by 2 bases, the J end by 8 bases, with 12 bases between.